A selection of T cell receptor beta chains follows, all from one sample in a study of beta chain features in type 1 diabetes. TCRdb's copy holds only in-frame clones and misses some; the assay was immunoSEQ multiplex PCR. Seen here are about 340,000 clones, roughly 13% observed once, and the top ten hold about 0.016%. Input material: naive CD4+ T cells from blood. These receptors came from a woman aged 18-35 years with type 1 diabetes. CDR3s include the opening cysteine and the closing phenylalanine or tryptophan. The order of the fields is clone size, D gene, J gene, V gene, CDR3 protein, CDR3 DNA. A D gene is named only where the DNA matches it firmly. Clone size is not always given. Where it is, it says once, few, many or a class for expanded clones.

clone_size: -
d_call: -
j_call: TRBJ2-1
v_call: TRBV12-2
cdr3_aa: CASRLTDDEQFF
cdr3_nt: TGTGCAAGTCGCTTAACAGATGATGAGCAGTTCTTC

clone_size: few
d_call: -
j_call: TRBJ2-1
v_call: TRBV5-4
cdr3_aa: CASSLGQINEQFF
cdr3_nt: TGTGCCAGCAGCTTGGGCCAGATCAATGAGCAGTTCTTC

clone_size: few
d_call: -
j_call: TRBJ2-3
v_call: TRBV6-5
cdr3_aa: CASSYAGKVDTQYF
cdr3_nt: TGTGCCAGCAGTTACGCAGGGAAAGTGGATACGCAGTATTTT

clone_size: few
d_call: TRBD1
j_call: TRBJ1-1
v_call: TRBV30
cdr3_aa: CAWGTGQGVNTEAFF
cdr3_nt: TGTGCCTGGGGTACGGGACAGGGGGTGAACACTGAAGCTTTCTTT

clone_size: few
d_call: -
j_call: TRBJ1-2
v_call: TRBV28
cdr3_aa: CASSGGGYTF
cdr3_nt: TGTGCCAGCAGCGGTGGTGGCTACACCTTC

clone_size: -
d_call: TRBD1
j_call: TRBJ1-2
v_call: TRBV6-6
cdr3_aa: CASRGLTGGYGYTF
cdr3_nt: TGTGCCAGCAGGGGGCTGACAGGGGGTTATGGCTACACCTTC

clone_size: -
d_call: TRBD2
j_call: TRBJ2-7
v_call: TRBV27
cdr3_aa: CASSVLAGGIYEQYF
cdr3_nt: TGTGCCAGCAGTGTACTAGCGGGAGGGATCTACGAGCAGTACTTC

clone_size: -
d_call: -
j_call: TRBJ2-3
v_call: TRBV4-1
cdr3_aa: CASSRGAGVFADTQYF
cdr3_nt: TGCGCCAGCAGCCGGGGGGCGGGAGTCTTCGCAGATACGCAGTATTTT

clone_size: -
d_call: -
j_call: TRBJ1-5
v_call: TRBV18
cdr3_aa: CASSPDRNQPQHF
cdr3_nt: TGTGCCAGCTCACCGGACAGAAATCAGCCCCAGCATTTT

clone_size: few
d_call: -
j_call: TRBJ2-7
v_call: TRBV5-1
cdr3_aa: CASSRGYYEQYF
cdr3_nt: TGCGCCAGCAGCCGGGGGTATTACGAGCAGTACTTC

clone_size: few
d_call: TRBD2
j_call: TRBJ2-3
v_call: TRBV5-1
cdr3_aa: CASSLEVAGSTDTQYF
cdr3_nt: TGCGCCAGCAGCTTGGAGGTAGCGGGGAGCACAGATACGCAGTATTTT

clone_size: -
d_call: -
j_call: TRBJ2-7
v_call: TRBV15
cdr3_aa: CATSRGTGNYEQYF
cdr3_nt: TGTGCCACCAGCAGAGGTACAGGAAACTACGAGCAGTACTTC

clone_size: few
d_call: -
j_call: TRBJ1-5
v_call: TRBV28
cdr3_aa: CASKGPGHWSNQPQHF
cdr3_nt: TGTGCCAGCAAGGGACCGGGACATTGGAGCAATCAGCCCCAGCATTTT

clone_size: -
d_call: -
j_call: TRBJ2-3
v_call: TRBV30
cdr3_aa: CAWLTGSALGDTQYF
cdr3_nt: TGTGCCTGGCTAACTGGGAGCGCCCTGGGCGATACGCAGTATTTT

clone_size: -
d_call: TRBD1
j_call: TRBJ1-5
v_call: TRBV16
cdr3_aa: CASSQHGTENQPQHF
cdr3_nt: TGTGCCAGCAGCCAACACGGGACAGAAAATCAGCCCCAGCATTTT

clone_size: -
d_call: -
j_call: TRBJ1-1
v_call: TRBV4-1
cdr3_aa: CASSRSGQNTEAFF
cdr3_nt: TGCGCCAGCAGCCGATCAGGGCAGAACACTGAAGCTTTCTTT

clone_size: few
d_call: TRBD1
j_call: TRBJ2-2
v_call: TRBV18
cdr3_aa: CASSPRTGSNTGELFF
cdr3_nt: TGTGCCAGCTCACCCAGGACAGGTTCGAACACCGGGGAGCTGTTTTTT

clone_size: few
d_call: -
j_call: TRBJ1-1
v_call: TRBV21-1
cdr3_aa: CASSKGGEVEAFF
cdr3_nt: TGTGCCAGCAGCAAAGGTGGGGAGGTTGAAGCTTTCTTT

clone_size: few
d_call: -
j_call: TRBJ1-2
v_call: TRBV19
cdr3_aa: CASRARGSSGRYTF
cdr3_nt: TGTGCCAGTAGGGCAAGAGGAAGTTCTGGTCGATACACCTTC

clone_size: -
d_call: -
j_call: TRBJ1-2
v_call: TRBV6-6
cdr3_aa: CASTEGGGGYTF
cdr3_nt: TGTGCCAGCACCGAAGGGGGTGGGGGCTACACCTTC

clone_size: few
d_call: TRBD1
j_call: TRBJ2-3
v_call: TRBV18
cdr3_aa: CASSPFGQGSDTQYF
cdr3_nt: TGTGCCAGCTCACCATTCGGACAGGGGTCAGATACGCAGTATTTT

clone_size: -
d_call: -
j_call: TRBJ2-5
v_call: TRBV19
cdr3_aa: CASSIGGGSVGETQYF
cdr3_nt: TGTGCCAGTAGTATCGGGGGCGGGAGTGTGGGGGAGACCCAGTACTTC

clone_size: -
d_call: -
j_call: TRBJ2-1
v_call: TRBV18
cdr3_aa: CASSPRERDEQFF
cdr3_nt: TGTGCCAGCTCACCCCGGGAGAGGGATGAGCAGTTCTTC

clone_size: -
d_call: -
j_call: TRBJ2-7
v_call: TRBV16
cdr3_aa: CASSVARLSYEQYF
cdr3_nt: TGTGCCAGCAGCGTGGCCAGGCTCTCCTACGAGCAGTACTTC

clone_size: -
d_call: TRBD1
j_call: TRBJ1-1
v_call: TRBV2
cdr3_aa: CASALQGSTEAFF
cdr3_nt: TGTGCCAGTGCGTTACAGGGGAGCACTGAAGCTTTCTTT

clone_size: -
d_call: -
j_call: TRBJ2-1
v_call: TRBV28
cdr3_aa: CASYEVPGGSSTNEQFF
cdr3_nt: TGTGCCAGTTACGAAGTCCCTGGAGGCAGTTCTACCAATGAGCAGTTCTTC

clone_size: few
d_call: -
j_call: TRBJ2-2
v_call: TRBV19
cdr3_aa: CASRSAGELFF
cdr3_nt: TGTGCCAGTAGATCAGCCGGGGAGCTGTTTTTT

clone_size: few
d_call: TRBD2
j_call: TRBJ2-3
v_call: TRBV5-1
cdr3_aa: CASSLIAGGLTGDTQYF
cdr3_nt: TGCGCCAGCAGCTTAATAGCGGGAGGCCTTACAGGAGATACGCAGTATTTT

clone_size: few
d_call: TRBD1
j_call: TRBJ1-2
v_call: TRBV5-4
cdr3_aa: CASSSGQAPYGYTF
cdr3_nt: TGTGCCAGCAGCTCCGGACAGGCCCCCTATGGCTACACCTTC

clone_size: -
d_call: -
j_call: TRBJ1-1
v_call: TRBV18
cdr3_aa: CASSPPAGAGNTEAFF
cdr3_nt: TGTGCCAGCTCACCACCAGCAGGGGCGGGGAACACTGAAGCTTTCTTT

clone_size: few
d_call: TRBD1
j_call: TRBJ2-5
v_call: TRBV2
cdr3_aa: CASSWTGQETQYF
cdr3_nt: TGTGCCAGCAGTTGGACAGGCCAAGAGACCCAGTACTTC

clone_size: few
d_call: TRBD1
j_call: TRBJ1-1
v_call: TRBV28
cdr3_aa: CASSSDRSEAFF
cdr3_nt: TGTGCCAGCAGTTCGGACAGGAGTGAAGCTTTCTTT

clone_size: few
d_call: TRBD1
j_call: TRBJ2-1
v_call: TRBV7-3
cdr3_aa: CASSLTSGQVSYNEQFF
cdr3_nt: TGTGCCAGCAGCTTAACCTCGGGACAGGTTTCCTACAATGAGCAGTTCTTC

clone_size: -
d_call: -
j_call: TRBJ2-1
v_call: TRBV7-9
cdr3_aa: CASSLAKAQGNEQFF
cdr3_nt: TGTGCCAGCAGCTTAGCGAAAGCGCAGGGCAATGAGCAGTTCTTC

clone_size: -
d_call: -
j_call: TRBJ1-5
v_call: TRBV18
cdr3_aa: CASSSRDTNQPQHF
cdr3_nt: TGTGCCAGCTCATCCCGGGACACAAATCAGCCCCAGCATTTT

clone_size: few
d_call: -
j_call: TRBJ1-5
v_call: TRBV7-9
cdr3_aa: CASSLGGLGNQPQHF
cdr3_nt: TGTGCCAGCAGCTTAGGTGGGCTGGGCAATCAGCCCCAGCATTTT

clone_size: few
d_call: TRBD1
j_call: TRBJ1-5
v_call: TRBV20-1
cdr3_aa: CSAGGTGGQHF
cdr3_nt: TGCAGTGCTGGGGGGACAGGCGGGCAGCATTTT

clone_size: -
d_call: -
j_call: TRBJ2-2
v_call: TRBV25-1
cdr3_aa: CASSDPDSSNTGELFF
cdr3_nt: TGTGCCAGCAGTGACCCGGACTCCTCGAACACCGGGGAGCTGTTTTTT

clone_size: few
d_call: -
j_call: TRBJ2-5
v_call: TRBV30
cdr3_aa: CAWSGKEETQYF
cdr3_nt: TGTGCCTGGTCAGGGAAGGAAGAGACCCAGTACTTC

clone_size: few
d_call: -
j_call: TRBJ1-2
v_call: TRBV7-8
cdr3_aa: CASSRPPQGTYGYTF
cdr3_nt: TGTGCCAGCAGCCGCCCCCCCCAGGGGACCTATGGCTACACCTTC

clone_size: few
d_call: TRBD2
j_call: TRBJ2-5
v_call: TRBV2
cdr3_aa: CASSPTSAQETQYF
cdr3_nt: TGTGCCAGCAGTCCCACTAGCGCCCAAGAGACCCAGTACTTC

clone_size: -
d_call: -
j_call: TRBJ1-2
v_call: TRBV6-6
cdr3_aa: CASSSVGQGGYGYTF
cdr3_nt: TGTGCCAGCAGTTCCGTTGGGCAGGGAGGCTATGGCTACACCTTC

clone_size: -
d_call: TRBD2
j_call: TRBJ2-1
v_call: TRBV30
cdr3_aa: CARSRPLAGGRHNEQFF
cdr3_nt: TGTGCCCGGAGTCGCCCCTTAGCGGGAGGGAGACACAATGAGCAGTTCTTC

clone_size: few
d_call: -
j_call: TRBJ2-2
v_call: TRBV7-2
cdr3_aa: CASSFTPGTGELFF
cdr3_nt: TGTGCCAGCAGCTTCACACCAGGGACCGGGGAGCTGTTTTTT

clone_size: -
d_call: TRBD1
j_call: TRBJ1-1
v_call: TRBV30
cdr3_aa: CAWSVPGQGFKAFF
cdr3_nt: TGTGCCTGGAGTGTCCCGGGACAGGGGTTTAAGGCTTTCTTT

clone_size: few
d_call: -
j_call: TRBJ2-5
v_call: TRBV7-3
cdr3_aa: CASSLSREETQYF
cdr3_nt: TGTGCCAGCAGCTTAAGCCGGGAAGAGACCCAGTACTTC

clone_size: -
d_call: -
j_call: TRBJ2-1
v_call: TRBV11-2
cdr3_aa: CASTRGGPGNEQFF
cdr3_nt: TGTGCCAGCACCCGTGGAGGGCCGGGCAATGAGCAGTTCTTC

clone_size: -
d_call: -
j_call: TRBJ1-2
v_call: TRBV20-1
cdr3_aa: CSARASGGYTF
cdr3_nt: TGCAGTGCTAGAGCATCAGGTGGCTACACCTTC

clone_size: few
d_call: -
j_call: TRBJ1-1
v_call: TRBV6-1
cdr3_aa: CASSYHWEAAEAFF
cdr3_nt: TGTGCCAGCAGTTATCATTGGGAGGCCGCTGAAGCTTTCTTT

clone_size: few
d_call: -
j_call: TRBJ2-7
v_call: TRBV5-1
cdr3_aa: CASRAADEQYF
cdr3_nt: TGCGCCAGCAGGGCGGCGGACGAGCAGTACTTC

clone_size: few
d_call: TRBD1
j_call: TRBJ2-3
v_call: TRBV7-2
cdr3_aa: CASSSLGGQGRYF
cdr3_nt: TGTGCCAGCAGCTCCCTCGGGGGACAGGGAAGGTATTTT

clone_size: -
d_call: -
j_call: TRBJ1-5
v_call: TRBV15
cdr3_aa: CATGRQGINQPQHF
cdr3_nt: TGTGCCACCGGGAGGCAGGGCATCAATCAGCCCCAGCATTTT